This section outlines one T cell receptor beta chain sequence together with its context. J gave up 3 bases and V 2 bases, and 9 bases lay outside the gene matches. Germline values: CDR1 SGHTA, CDR2 FQGNSA. The CDR3 length is 17 residues. The sample comes from a study of T cell changes during pregnancy in multiple sclerosis. The assay was immunoSEQ multiplex PCR, and TCRdb's table has in-frame clones only and misses some. The table lists 46,000 or so clones, 93% of them singletons. This clonotype originated in a female donor with multiple sclerosis, enrolled in a pregnancy study. This chain links TRBV7-2 with TRBJ2-1; 8 nucleotides align to TRBD2. The sample consisted of CD8+ T cells from peripheral blood mononuclear cells, taken after pregnancy. The CDR3 is CASSLKDSGVYYNEQFF. CDR3 bases: TGTGCCAGCAGCTTAAAGGATAGCGGGGTTTACTACAATGAGCAGTTCTTC.